The rows below give T cell receptor beta chains drawn from one sample of a study of OX40 agonist ivuxolimab in advanced cancers. Sequencing was performed with immunoSEQ multiplex PCR; in TCRdb, only in-frame clones are kept and a portion is missing. This sample has roughly 50,000 clones, with roughly three quarters found just once. The sequenced sample was CD4+ or CD8+ T cells sorted from blood, obtained in a trial of the OX40 agonist ivuxolimab. The receptors were gathered from an adult with an advanced solid tumor such as melanoma, head and neck, liver or kidney cancer. Both conserved end residues are part of each CDR3. Fields, in order: V gene, J gene, D gene, clone size, CDR3 protein, CDR3 DNA. A D gene is named only where the DNA matches it firmly. Size tells how often a clone was seen (once, few, many) or the class of an expanded clone, and some rows leave it out.

TRBV19	TRBJ2-5	-	-	CASSMVGLQETQYF	TGTGCCAGTAGTATGGTAGGGTTGCAAGAGACCCAGTACTTC
TRBV11-2	TRBJ2-7	-	-	CASSSGLQYEQYF	TGTGCCAGCAGCTCGGGACTCCAATACGAGCAGTACTTC
TRBV4-1	TRBJ2-2	TRBD2	few	CASSQDPTSGVYTGELFF	TGCGCCAGCAGCCAAGATCCGACTAGCGGGGTCTACACCGGGGAGCTGTTTTTT
TRBV29-1	TRBJ2-7	-	few	CSVVQGGGGFYEQYF	TGCAGCGTTGTGCAAGGAGGGGGCGGCTTCTACGAGCAGTACTTC
TRBV15	TRBJ1-5	-	-	CATSSPEFSQPQHF	TGTGCCACCAGCAGCCCGGAGTTTAGCCAGCCCCAGCATTTT
TRBV19	TRBJ2-3	TRBD2	-	CASSTLTSGRMKDTQYF	TGTGCCAGTAGTACCCTGACTAGCGGGAGAATGAAAGATACGCAGTATTTT
TRBV6-5	TRBJ2-6	-	-	CASSRFISGANVLTF	TGTGCCAGCAGCCGATTTATCTCTGGGGCCAACGTCCTGACTTTC
TRBV5-4	TRBJ1-1	TRBD1	-	CASSPRGLLEAFF	TGTGCCAGCAGCCCGAGGGGGCTACTTGAAGCTTTCTTT
TRBV7-2	TRBJ2-1	-	-	CASSFRGGSNNEQFF	TGTGCCAGCAGCTTCCGGGGCGGATCGAACAATGAGCAGTTCTTC
TRBV6-5	TRBJ2-7	-	-	CASSYVPLGEQYF	TGTGCCAGCAGTTACGTACCCCTCGGTGAGCAGTACTTC
TRBV9	TRBJ1-5	-	-	CASSEAVDQPQHF	TGTGCCAGCAGCGAGGCCGTAGATCAGCCCCAGCATTTT
TRBV10-3	TRBJ1-1	-	-	CAIRDGRRTEAFF	TGTGCCATCAGAGACGGGAGGCGCACTGAAGCTTTCTTT
TRBV10-3	TRBJ1-3	-	-	CAISESLGDSGNTIYF	TGTGCCATCAGTGAAAGCCTTGGAGACTCTGGAAACACCATATATTTT
TRBV5-1	TRBJ2-3	TRBD2	-	CASSLGLAGADTQYF	TGCGCCAGCAGCTTGGGGCTAGCGGGAGCAGATACGCAGTATTTT
TRBV5-6	TRBJ2-1	TRBD2	-	CASRMGLAADNEQFF	TGTGCCAGCAGGATGGGACTAGCGGCCGACAATGAGCAGTTCTTC
TRBV15	TRBJ1-2	TRBD1	-	CATSSYRGGGYTF	TGTGCCACCAGCAGTTACAGGGGCGGCGGCTACACCTTC
TRBV12-5	TRBJ1-5	-	-	CASGLPVQVPGPTNYF	TGTGCTAGTGGTTTGCCGGTCCAGGTCCCGGGGCCCACAAACTATTTT
TRBV5-1	TRBJ2-2	TRBD2	-	CASRPTSGPTGELFF	TGCGCCAGCAGGCCGACTAGCGGACCCACCGGGGAGCTGTTTTTT
TRBV2	TRBJ2-1	-	-	CASSEGLPVGNEQFF	TGTGCCAGCAGTGAAGGACTCCCTGTCGGCAATGAGCAGTTCTTC
TRBV7-2	TRBJ1-2	-	-	CASSRAQAGYGYTF	TGTGCCAGCAGCAGGGCGCAGGCAGGATATGGCTACACCTTC
TRBV5-1	TRBJ2-1	-	-	CAPTPNNEQFF	TGCGCGCCCACCCCAAACAATGAGCAGTTCTTC
TRBV6-4	TRBJ2-6	-	few	CASTLNSGANVLTF	TGTGCCAGTACCTTGAACTCTGGGGCCAACGTCCTGACTTTC
TRBV18	TRBJ2-1	TRBD2	-	CASSPPPLAGVTNEQFF	TGTGCCAGCTCACCACCACCACTAGCGGGGGTAACTAATGAGCAGTTCTTC
TRBV6-6	TRBJ2-4	TRBD2	once	CASSTGTTKNIQYF	TGTGCCAGCAGCACCGGGACTACCAAAAACATTCAGTACTTC
TRBV10-2	TRBJ2-1	-	-	CASSDPGTIPYNEQFF	TGCGCCAGCAGTGATCCCGGGACAATTCCCTACAATGAGCAGTTCTTC
TRBV6-1	TRBJ2-7	-	-	CASSEHSYEQYF	TGTGCCAGCAGTGAACACAGCTACGAGCAGTACTTC
TRBV5-6	TRBJ1-5	-	once	CASSFSLQINSNQPQHF	TGTGCCAGCAGCTTTTCCCTTCAGATCAATAGCAATCAGCCCCAGCATTTT
TRBV10-1	TRBJ2-5	-	-	CASSASGTHLETQYF	TGCGCCAGCAGTGCCTCCGGGACACATTTAGAGACCCAGTACTTC
TRBV29-1	TRBJ2-5	TRBD2	-	CSVELAGGGTQYF	TGCAGCGTTGAGTTGGCGGGAGGGGGGACCCAGTACTTC
TRBV5-1	TRBJ2-5	-	-	CASSEPGGLQETQYF	TGCGCCAGCAGTGAACCAGGGGGGCTCCAAGAGACCCAGTACTTC
TRBV4-1	TRBJ1-2	-	-	CASSPRGGYGYTF	TGCGCCAGCAGCCCTCGAGGGGGGTATGGCTACACCTTC
TRBV4-3	TRBJ1-2	-	-	CASSQAGRGDGYTF	TGCGCCAGCAGCCAAGCCGGCCGGGGCGATGGCTACACCTTC
TRBV6-5	TRBJ1-1	-	-	CASSYRDRTEAFF	TGTGCCAGCAGTTACAGGGATCGGACTGAAGCTTTCTTT